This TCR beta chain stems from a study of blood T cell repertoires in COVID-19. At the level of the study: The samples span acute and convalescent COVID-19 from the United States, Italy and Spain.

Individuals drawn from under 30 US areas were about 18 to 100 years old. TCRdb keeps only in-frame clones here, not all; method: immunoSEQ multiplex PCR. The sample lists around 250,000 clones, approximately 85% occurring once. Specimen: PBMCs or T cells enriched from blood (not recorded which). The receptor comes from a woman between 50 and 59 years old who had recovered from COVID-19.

This CDR3 reads CASSTGQSNQPQHF. The CDR3 DNA is TGTGCCAGTAGTACAGGACAGTCGAATCAGCCCCAGCATTTT. The chain is built from TRBV19 and TRBJ1-5, with D possibly TRBD1 on 6 matching bases. Trimming removed 4 bases from V and 4 bases from J, with 11 bases in between. The CDR3 loop spans 14 amino acids. From germline, CDR1 is LNHDA and CDR2 SQIVND (reference sequence).